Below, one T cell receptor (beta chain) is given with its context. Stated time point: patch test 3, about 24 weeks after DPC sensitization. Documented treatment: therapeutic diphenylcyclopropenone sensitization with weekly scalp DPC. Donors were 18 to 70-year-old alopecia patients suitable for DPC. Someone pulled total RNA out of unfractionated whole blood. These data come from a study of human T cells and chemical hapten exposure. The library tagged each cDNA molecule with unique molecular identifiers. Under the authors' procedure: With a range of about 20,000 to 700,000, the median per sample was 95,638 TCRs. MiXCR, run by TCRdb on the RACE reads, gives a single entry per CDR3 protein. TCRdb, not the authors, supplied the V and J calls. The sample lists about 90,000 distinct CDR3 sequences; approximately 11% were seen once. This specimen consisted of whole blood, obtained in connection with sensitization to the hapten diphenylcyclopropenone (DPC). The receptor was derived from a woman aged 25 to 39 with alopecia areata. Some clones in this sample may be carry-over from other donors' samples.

The CDR3 coding sequence is TGCGCCAGCAGCCCGCGACTTGTCGCGGTTGAGACCCAGTACTTC. Encoded protein: CASSPRLVAVETQYF. The chain has TRBV4-3 and TRBJ2-5; no definite D call. The CDR3 spans 15 residues. Trimming took 4 bases from V and 5 from J, leaving 17 bases between them. Germline loops: CDR1 LGHNA, CDR2 YSLEER.